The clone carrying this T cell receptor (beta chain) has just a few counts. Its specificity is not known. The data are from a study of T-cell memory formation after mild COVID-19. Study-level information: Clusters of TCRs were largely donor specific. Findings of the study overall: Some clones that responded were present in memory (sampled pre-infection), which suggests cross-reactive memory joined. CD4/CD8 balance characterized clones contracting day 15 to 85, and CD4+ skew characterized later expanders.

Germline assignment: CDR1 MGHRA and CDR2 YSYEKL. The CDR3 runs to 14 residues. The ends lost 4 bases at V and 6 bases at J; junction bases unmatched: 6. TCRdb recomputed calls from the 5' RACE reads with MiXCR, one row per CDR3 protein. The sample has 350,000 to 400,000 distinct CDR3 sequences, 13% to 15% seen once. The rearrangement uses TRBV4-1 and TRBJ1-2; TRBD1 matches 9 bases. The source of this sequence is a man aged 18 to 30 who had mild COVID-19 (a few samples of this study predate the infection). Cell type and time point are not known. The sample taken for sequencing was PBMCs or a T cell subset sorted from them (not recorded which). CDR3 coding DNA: TGCGCCAGCAGCCCCTGGGACAGGGACCATGGCTACACCTTC. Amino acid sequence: CASSPWDRDHGYTF.